This is a list of T cell receptor beta chains from one sample in a study of CD8 T cells in Susac syndrome. TCRdb ran MiXCR on the immunoSEQ multiplex PCR reads and lists one entry per CDR3 protein. Here the sample spans around 80,000 distinct CDR3 sequences, 91% being singletons. Sequencing was carried out using CD8+ T cells from PBMCs. The receptors shown here come from a human donor with multiple sclerosis. Each CDR3 is given with its conserved first and last residue. The D gene is left open where the match is weak. Clone size, where shown, is once, few, many, or a class for clones that have expanded.

J: TRBJ2-1
size: -
V: TRBV24-1
D: -
DNA: TGTGCCACCAGTGATGGGGGAGGCTCCTACAATGAGCAGTTCTTC
CDR3: CATSDGGGSYNEQFF

J: TRBJ1-5
size: -
V: TRBV6-5
D: -
DNA: TGTGCCAGCAATCCCGGGATGATATCTAGTCAGCCCCAGCATTTT
CDR3: CASNPGMISSQPQHF

J: TRBJ1-2
size: -
V: TRBV7-9
D: TRBD1
DNA: TGTGCCAGCAGCTTAGGGACAGGGGGCTACTATGGCTACACCTTC
CDR3: CASSLGTGGYYGYTF

J: TRBJ1-2
size: -
V: TRBV5-1
D: -
DNA: TGCGCCAGCAGCTACTACAGCCTCCGCTATGGCTACACCTTC
CDR3: CASSYYSLRYGYTF

J: TRBJ2-7
size: -
V: TRBV4-1
D: -
DNA: TGCGCCAGCAGCCAGGGACTTAGCTCCTACGAGCAGTACTTC
CDR3: CASSQGLSSYEQYF

J: TRBJ2-2
size: -
V: TRBV4-3
D: -
DNA: TGCGCCAGCAGCCAAGATCTTGGTTCGCTGGACACCGGGGAGCTGTTTTTT
CDR3: CASSQDLGSLDTGELFF

J: TRBJ2-2
size: -
V: TRBV2
D: -
DNA: TGTGCCAGCAGTTTACACGGGGGATCAAACACCGGGGAGCTGTTTTTT
CDR3: CASSLHGGSNTGELFF

J: TRBJ1-5
size: -
V: TRBV4-3
D: -
DNA: TGCGCCAGCAGCCAAGATAGGACGGGCAATCAGCCCCAGCATTTT
CDR3: CASSQDRTGNQPQHF

J: TRBJ1-2
size: once
V: TRBV14
D: -
DNA: TGTGCCACCTGGGGAGTGCCAGACGGTGGCTACACCTTC
CDR3: CATWGVPDGGYTF

J: TRBJ2-7
size: once
V: TRBV9
D: TRBD2
DNA: TGTGCCAGCAGCACCGGGACTAGCGTCCACGAGCAGTACTTC
CDR3: CASSTGTSVHEQYF

J: TRBJ2-3
size: -
V: TRBV7-6
D: TRBD2
DNA: TGTGCCAGCAGCGCCACTAGCGGGGGGGCGGTAAATACGCAGTATTTT
CDR3: CASSATSGGAVNTQYF

J: TRBJ2-3
size: -
V: TRBV24-1
D: -
DNA: TGTGCCACCAGTTCGGACGGGGCTTTGGGCTTAACAGATACGCAGTATTTT
CDR3: CATSSDGALGLTDTQYF

J: TRBJ2-1
size: once
V: TRBV6-1
D: -
DNA: TGTGCCCATGGTGTTTTCTCCTACAATGAGCAGTTCTTC
CDR3: CAHGVFSYNEQFF

J: TRBJ2-7
size: once
V: TRBV4-3
D: -
DNA: TGCGCCAGCAGCCAAGTGGTAGCGGTACTCTACGAGCAGTACTTC
CDR3: CASSQVVAVLYEQYF

J: TRBJ2-3
size: -
V: TRBV6-6
D: TRBD2
DNA: TGTGCCACCTTACCCGCTAGCGGGAGCCCCCCAGATACGCAGTATTTT
CDR3: CATLPASGSPPDTQYF

J: TRBJ2-7
size: -
V: TRBV1
D: -
DNA: TGCACCAGCAGCCCGGGCCCAATCGCAAGGGAGCAGTACTTC
CDR3: CTSSPGPIAREQYF

J: TRBJ2-5
size: -
V: TRBV7-9
D: -
DNA: TGTGCCAGCACCCCCCCCGGGACGGAGACCCAGTACTTC
CDR3: CASTPPGTETQYF

J: TRBJ2-7
size: -
V: TRBV12-3/TRBV12-4
D: TRBD2
DNA: TGTGCCAGCAGTCCATACGAGCGGGGGAGCTACGAGCAGTACTTC
CDR3: CASSPYERGSYEQYF

J: TRBJ2-1
size: -
V: TRBV2
D: TRBD2
DNA: TGTGCCAGCAGTGGGCGGGCGGGGGGTAATGAGCAGTTCTTC
CDR3: CASSGRAGGNEQFF

J: TRBJ1-2
size: -
V: TRBV10-3
D: TRBD1
DNA: TGTGCCATCAGTGACCGGGACAGATATAACTATGGCTACACCTTC
CDR3: CAISDRDRYNYGYTF

J: TRBJ2-7
size: -
V: TRBV4-3
D: TRBD2
DNA: TGCGCCAGCAGCCACCGACTAGCGGGAGTCGGGGTCGAGCAGTACTTC
CDR3: CASSHRLAGVGVEQYF

J: TRBJ1-1
size: -
V: TRBV6-6
D: -
DNA: TGTGCCAGCAGTTACGATGGTTTCCAGGGCACTGAAGCTTTCTTT
CDR3: CASSYDGFQGTEAFF

J: TRBJ2-5
size: -
V: TRBV2
D: -
DNA: TGTGCCAGCAGCTCTTTAGGGGGGCAGGCAGAGACCCAGTACTTC
CDR3: CASSSLGGQAETQYF

J: TRBJ2-4
size: -
V: TRBV20-1
D: TRBD1
DNA: TGCAGTGCTAGAGGGGGACAGGGGGCCAAAAACATTCAGTACTTC
CDR3: CSARGGQGAKNIQYF

J: TRBJ2-1
size: -
V: TRBV10-3
D: -
DNA: TGTGCCATCAGTGAAACCCGGGCCAGAGAGCAGTTCTTC
CDR3: CAISETRAREQFF

J: TRBJ2-7
size: -
V: TRBV28
D: -
DNA: TGTGCCAGCAGCCGGAGGAGGGGCGAGCAGTACTTC
CDR3: CASSRRRGEQYF

J: TRBJ2-2
size: -
V: TRBV2
D: -
DNA: TGTGCCAGCAGTGAAGCGGGCAGAGCCACCGGGGAGCTGTTTTTT
CDR3: CASSEAGRATGELFF

J: TRBJ1-1
size: -
V: TRBV4-2
D: -
DNA: TGTGCCAGCAGCCAAGACTTAACGTGGACTGAAGCTTTCTTT
CDR3: CASSQDLTWTEAFF

J: TRBJ2-3
size: -
V: TRBV3-1
D: -
DNA: TGTGCCAGCAGCCAAGACGGCTTTTACACAGATACGCAGTATTTT
CDR3: CASSQDGFYTDTQYF

J: TRBJ1-5
size: -
V: TRBV16
D: -
DNA: TGTGCCAGCAGCCAATTTAACGAAATCAATCAGCCCCAGCATTTT
CDR3: CASSQFNEINQPQHF

J: TRBJ1-2
size: once
V: TRBV5-1
D: TRBD1
DNA: TGCGCCAGCAGCAGGACAGGGGCGGATCGCTATGGCTACACCTTC
CDR3: CASSRTGADRYGYTF

J: TRBJ2-2
size: once
V: TRBV19
D: -
DNA: TGTGCCAGTAGAGCGTGGGCCGGGGAGCTGTTTTTT
CDR3: CASRAWAGELFF

J: TRBJ2-1
size: once
V: TRBV20-1
D: TRBD2
DNA: TGCAGTGCTCTCAAGCGGGAGTACAATGAGCAGTTCTTC
CDR3: CSALKREYNEQFF

J: TRBJ1-1
size: few
V: TRBV2
D: TRBD1
DNA: TGTGCCAGCAGCGCTGACAGGGCACACACTGAAGCTTTCTTT
CDR3: CASSADRAHTEAFF

J: TRBJ2-5
size: -
V: TRBV29-1
D: -
DNA: TGCAGCGTTCCTGGTAGGGAAGAGACCCAGTACTTC
CDR3: CSVPGREETQYF

J: TRBJ1-2
size: -
V: TRBV28
D: -
DNA: TGTGCCAGCAGTTTAGCTCAGGGCAGGCCGAATAACTATGGCTACACCTTC
CDR3: CASSLAQGRPNNYGYTF

J: TRBJ2-3
size: -
V: TRBV5-6
D: TRBD2
DNA: TGTGCCAGCAGCTTGGAAGCGGGGGGAAACACAGATACGCAGTATTTT
CDR3: CASSLEAGGNTDTQYF

J: TRBJ2-3
size: -
V: TRBV24-1
D: TRBD2
DNA: TGTGCCACCTCAAGCGGGAGTGGGGATACGCAGTATTTT
CDR3: CATSSGSGDTQYF

J: TRBJ1-1
size: -
V: TRBV6-2/TRBV6-3
D: -
DNA: TGTGCCAGCAGTTACGCGGGGCTAGACACTGAAGCTTTCTTT
CDR3: CASSYAGLDTEAFF

J: TRBJ2-7
size: -
V: TRBV5-4
D: TRBD1
DNA: TGTGCCAGCAGCAGGGACAGCGAGCGGCAGTACTTC
CDR3: CASSRDSERQYF

J: TRBJ2-5
size: -
V: TRBV11-2
D: TRBD2
DNA: TGTGCCAGCCTCGAGACTAGCGGGGGGGAGACCCAGTACTTC
CDR3: CASLETSGGETQYF

J: TRBJ1-1
size: -
V: TRBV27
D: -
DNA: TGTGCCAGCAGTTTATGGGGGGGACACCTTGAAGCTTTCTTT
CDR3: CASSLWGGHLEAFF